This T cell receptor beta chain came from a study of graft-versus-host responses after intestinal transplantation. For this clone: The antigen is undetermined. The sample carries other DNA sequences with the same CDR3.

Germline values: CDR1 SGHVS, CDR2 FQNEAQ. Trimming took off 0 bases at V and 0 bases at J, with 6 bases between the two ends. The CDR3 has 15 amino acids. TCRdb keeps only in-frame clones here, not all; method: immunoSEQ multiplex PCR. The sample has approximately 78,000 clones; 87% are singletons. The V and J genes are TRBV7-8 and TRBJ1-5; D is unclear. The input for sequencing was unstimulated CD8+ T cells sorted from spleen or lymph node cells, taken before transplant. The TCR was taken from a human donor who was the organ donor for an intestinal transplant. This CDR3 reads CASSLADGSNQPQHF. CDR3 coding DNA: TGTGCCAGCAGCTTAGCGGACGGTAGCAATCAGCCCCAGCATTTT.